The 23 T cell receptor beta chains reported below all come from one sample, sequenced in a study of read filtering for tumor transcriptome and immune sequencing. Molecular barcoded adaptors covering alpha/delta and beta/gamma chains were used on roughly 400 ng RNA. One entry per CDR3 protein results from TCRdb running MiXCR on the reads. The sample includes more than 55,000 distinct CDR3 sequences, around a fifth seen only once; the top ten take roughly 10%. What was sequenced was a population of CD138-negative cells sorted from bone marrow. Receptors originate from a donor at least 40 years old with multiple myeloma.

This chain uses TRBV6-2 or TRBV6-3 with TRBJ1-1; no firm D call. The germline CDR1 and CDR2 sequences are MNHEY and SVGEGT. This CDR3 is 16 amino acids long. V gave up 0 bases and J gave up 0 bases, with 11 bases separating them. In nucleotides, the CDR3 is TGTGCCAGCAGTTACTCCGGCAGGCGATTGAACACTGAAGCTTTCTTT. It translates to CASSYSGRRLNTEAFF.

Ten or more counts support this clonotype. The chain couples TRBV19 to TRBJ2-6; D gene ambiguous. Germline lookup yields CDR1 LNHDA and CDR2 SQIVND (reference sequence). V dropped 3 bases and J dropped 0 bases, with 6 bases sitting between them. The CDR3 contains 15 residues. Here the CDR3 DNA reads TGTGCCAGTAGTATGGGTCGCTCTGGGGCCAACGTCCTGACTTTC. Translated, it gives CASSMGRSGANVLTF.

The table lists this clonotype with many counts. This rearrangement joins TRBV7-9 to TRBJ2-1; TRBD2 agrees at 7 bases. This CDR3 is built from 14 residues. V lost 4 bases, J lost 5 bases, and 5 bases stayed unmatched. CDR1 and CDR2 (germline): SEHNR, FQNEAQ (reference sequence). The CDR3 region has the DNA TGTGCCAGCAGCTGGGGAGGGTCCGACAATGAGCAGTTCTTC. As protein: CASSWGGSDNEQFF.

As regards this clonotype: The conserved phenylalanine or tryptophan is not found at the CDR3 terminus, so this likely reflects a read error. The chain couples TRBV4-1 to TRBJ2-1; the D gene is possibly TRBD1 (5 bases). The CDR3 length is 15 residues. The germline V gene encodes CDR1 MGHRA and CDR2 YSYEKL. V lost 0 bases to trimming and J lost 9 bases, with 15 bases between them. This CDR3 reads CASSQDLAGQREQFS. The CDR3 bases are TGCGCCAGCAGCCAAGATTTGGCAGGGCAGCGTGAGCAGTTCTCC.

Details on this clonotype: This clone may be a read error of a much larger clone one base away. The CDR3 carries no conserved terminal phenylalanine or tryptophan, so it likely arises from a read error. CDR3 DNA sequence: TGTGCCAGCAGCCCTCGGGCGAGGGAGGGCACAGATACGCAGTATCTT. Translation: CASSPRAREGTDTQYL. The V gene is TRBV4-2, the J gene TRBJ2-3, with a possible D match to TRBD2 (6 bases). This CDR3 comprises 16 residues. V lost 4 bases to trimming and J lost 1 base, with 15 bases between them. Germline V gene data show CDR1 as LGHNA and CDR2 as YNFKEQ.

Ten or more counts support this clonotype. The chain has TRBV30 and TRBJ2-5; D gene uncertain. The CDR3 is 11 residues long. Per germline, CDR1 GTSNPN and CDR2 SVGIG (reference sequence). V was clipped by 3 bases and J by 3 bases, with 5 bases between them. CDR3 loop: CAWSVKETQYF. CDR3 coding DNA: TGTGCCTGGAGCGTAAAAGAGACCCAGTACTTC.

This clonotype was observed at least ten times. The chain combines TRBV12-3 or TRBV12-4 with TRBJ2-7, with D maybe TRBD1 (5 bases). This CDR3 region has 13 residues. The V end lost 3 bases, the J end lost 0 bases, and 6 bases lay between the germline ends. CDR3 in DNA: TGTGCCAGCAGTTTGACAGACTCCTACGAGCAGTACTTC. Protein: CASSLTDSYEQYF.

The V and J genes are TRBV11-2 and TRBJ1-3; D is uncertain. Trimming left V 0 bases short and J 0 bases short, with 6 bases between. Germline assignment: CDR1 SGHAT and CDR2 FQNNGV. The CDR3 length is 15 residues. The CDR3 loop reads CASSLDSYSGNTIYF. For the CDR3, the DNA is TGTGCCAGCAGCTTAGACTCTTACTCTGGAAACACCATATATTTT.

Concerning this clonotype itself: A single base separates this from a much larger clone, so it may be a read error. The genes are TRBV6-6 and TRBJ2-1; 9 positions agree with TRBD1. The CDR3 is 19 residues long. CDR1 is MNHNY, CDR2 SVGAGI, per germline (reference sequence). CDR3 DNA: TGTGCCAGCAGTGAATGGGACAGGGTAATTCGGAGCTCCTACAATGAGCAGTCCTTC. Translating gives CASSEWDRVIRSSYNEQSF.

Ten or more counts support this clonotype. The CDR3, as DNA: TGTGCCAGCAGCCTACTAGCGGGAGGGCCCTCCGAGCAGTACTTC. Amino acids: CASSLLAGGPSEQYF. This rearrangement joins TRBV7-3 to TRBJ2-7; TRBD2 matches 13 bases. CDR1 is SGHTA, CDR2 FQGTGA, per germline. The CDR3 contains 15 residues. V dropped 5 bases and J dropped 6; count of bases not matched to a gene: 7.

Worth noting for this clonotype: One end of the junction fails to match germline, which may point to a read error. The chain joins TRBV5-1 to TRBJ1-5; no reliable D call. Germline V lookup: CDR1 SGHRS, CDR2 YFSETQ. The CDR3 runs to 13 residues. The CDR3 loop is CASSLNNGEPQRF. CDR3 coding DNA: TGTGCCAGCAGCTTGAATAACGGTGAGCCCCAGCGTTTT.

The sample holds many counts of this clonotype. The rearrangement uses TRBV6-2 or TRBV6-3 and TRBJ2-2, with 9 nucleotides matching TRBD2. After removal of 8 bases from V and 7 bases from J, the junction contained 8 bases not matched to a gene. The CDR3 covers 14 residues. Per germline, CDR1 MNHEY and CDR2 SVGEGT. The CDR3 is CASSRTSDSGELFF. The CDR3 nucleotides are TGTGCCAGCTCTCGGACTAGCGATAGCGGGGAGCTGTTTTTT.

This clonotype was seen at least ten times. The V and J genes are TRBV5-1 and TRBJ2-2, with D maybe TRBD2 (5 bases). The ends were cut back, 0 bases at V and 3 bases at J, with 6 bases in the middle. CDR3 length equals 14 residues. The germline CDR1 and CDR2 sequences are SGHRS and YFSETQ. The CDR3 protein is CASSLAGDTGELFF. The DNA for the CDR3 is TGCGCCAGCAGCTTGGCCGGGGACACCGGGGAGCTGTTTTTT.

This clonotype was seen many times. This sequence joins TRBV12-3 or TRBV12-4 and TRBJ2-3; maybe TRBD1 (7 bases). V was pared by 6 bases and J by 2 bases, with 12 bases between. CDR3 length equals 14 residues. Here the CDR3 reads CASSPGGLTDTQYF. CDR3 DNA sequence: TGTGCCAGCAGCCCAGGGGGGCTCACAGATACGCAGTATTTT.

Turning to this clonotype: A read error is possible here, since a much larger clone lies one base away. The rearrangement joins TRBV5-6 to TRBJ2-1, with D unresolved. Germline lookup yields CDR1 SGHDT and CDR2 YYEEEE. The CDR3 runs to 12 residues. The CDR3 DNA reads as TGTGCCAGCAGCCCCCGTTTCAATGGGCAGTTCTTC. It translates to CASSPRFNGQFF.

This clonotype was recorded at least ten times. The genes are TRBV7-2 and TRBJ2-3, with TRBD2 matching over 11 bases. Trimming at V came to 1 base and at J to 5 bases, leaving 2 bases not matched to a gene. The length of the CDR3 is 15 residues. Germline V gene sequence: CDR1 SGHTA, CDR2 FQGNSA. CDR3 loop: CASSLGLAGRDTQYF. CDR3 nucleotides: TGTGCCAGCAGCTTAGGACTAGCGGGAAGAGATACGCAGTATTTT.

As regards this clonotype: Only one base separates this from a far larger clonotype, so it likely reflects a read error. This chain uses TRBV12-3 or TRBV12-4 with TRBJ2-7; 9 bases align to TRBD1. The CDR3 is made up of 13 amino acids. The ends lost 6 bases at V and 7 bases at J; junction bases unmatched: 7. Written as DNA, the CDR3 is TGTGCCAGCAGGGGACAGGGCGCCCATGAGCAGTACTTC. Translated, it gives CASRGQGAHEQYF.

In this sample, this clonotype turned up a few times. The gene calls are TRBV18 and TRBJ1-4; D unclear. V gave up 1 base and J gave up 8 bases, with 11 bases separating them. The CDR3 has 14 amino acids. Germline CDR1 KGHSH, CDR2 LQKENI. In nucleotides, the CDR3 is TGTGCCAGCTCACCACGCACCCGAGGGGAAAAACTGTTTTTT. Its translation is CASSPRTRGEKLFF.

This clonotype has more than one count but fewer than ten. This chain links TRBV20-1 with TRBJ2-1, with 11 bases matching TRBD2. Germline V CDR1 and CDR2: DFQATT, SNEGSKA (reference sequence). The CDR3 contains 15 residues. The V gene end was trimmed by 5 bases and the J gene end by 4 bases; junction bases not matched to a gene: 7. In DNA form, the CDR3 reads TGCAGTGCTGTACGTAGCGGGGGGGCTTACAATGAGCAGTTCTTC. It encodes CSAVRSGGAYNEQFF.

By frequency in the sample, this clonotype is medium-sized. This chain uses TRBV18 with TRBJ2-1; the D is unclear. V dropped 3 bases and J dropped 6 bases, with 12 bases sitting between them. This CDR3 is 14 amino acids long. Germline CDR1 KGHSH, CDR2 LQKENI. CDR3 loop: CASSPGPIFNEQFF. CDR3 coding DNA: TGTGCCAGCTCACCCGGTCCGATTTTCAATGAGCAGTTCTTC.

This clonotype has ten or more counts. This chain connects TRBV28 to TRBJ2-5, with D perhaps TRBD1 (6 bases). This CDR3 spans 14 amino acids. The V gene lost 5 bases and the J gene lost 2 bases, with 12 bases spanning the gap. CDR1 is MDHEN, CDR2 SYDVKM, per germline. The chain's CDR3 is CASSPTTGQETQYF. CDR3 in DNA: TGTGCCAGCAGTCCAACGACAGGACAAGAGACCCAGTACTTC.

With regard to this clonotype: Given a much more abundant clone one base away, this may be a read error. Here the CDR3 omits its conserved ending phenylalanine or tryptophan, so a read error is the likely source. The chain is built from TRBV5-1 and TRBJ2-5; D is uncertain. The length of the CDR3 is 14 residues. Germline CDR1 reads SGHRS; CDR2 reads YFSETQ. Trimming shortened V by 0 bases and J by 1 base, and 7 bases separated the two germline ends. CDR3 sequence (DNA): TGCGCCAGCAGCTTGGCCAGCTCCCAAGAGACCCAGTACATC. Protein: CASSLASSQETQYI.

The sample holds many counts of this clonotype. The gene calls are TRBV5-1 and TRBJ1-1; D unresolved. This CDR3 is built from 14 residues. Trimming stripped 4 bases from V and 0 bases from J, with 10 bases between. Germline assignment: CDR1 SGHRS and CDR2 YFSETQ. The CDR3 DNA is TGCGCCAGCAGCCCCCCGTTGGTGAACACTGAAGCTTTCTTT. It specifies CASSPPLVNTEAFF.